This T cell receptor beta chain derives from a study of blood T cell repertoires in COVID-19. Across the whole study: Sites across the United States, Italy and Spain contributed samples from acute and convalescent COVID-19. PBMCs, B-cell-depleted T cells, or T cells provided the cDNA or gDNA that made up the material.

The CDR3 is 16 amino acids. Per germline, CDR1 MDHEN and CDR2 SYDVKM. J lost 7 bases, V lost 3 bases, and 7 bases had no gene match. Profiled with immunoSEQ multiplex PCR; TCRdb holds only in-frame clones, not every one. The table includes over 250,000 clones, about 88% detected once. Sequencing input: PBMCs or T cells enriched from blood (not recorded which). This chain uses TRBV28 with TRBJ2-2; 11 bases match TRBD2. This TCR came from a woman aged 45-59 years who had recovered from COVID-19. CDR3 protein: CASSFSGRAKVGELFF. The CDR3 DNA is TGTGCCAGCAGTTTTAGCGGGAGGGCTAAGGTCGGGGAGCTGTTTTTT.